In its sample, the clone carrying this T cell receptor (beta chain) was seen many times. Trimming left V 4 bases short and J 0 bases short, with 4 bases between. CDR1 SQVTM and CDR2 ANQGSEA come from the germline V gene. The CDR3 loop spans 11 amino acids. This entry belongs to a study of early T cells in non-severe SARS-CoV-2 infection. Study as a whole: With bulk RNA from unsorted whole blood as input, sequencing yielded unpaired chains.

Attachment of unique molecular identifiers to individual cDNA molecules was performed. TCRdb called the 5' RACE reads again in MiXCR, with one record for every CDR3 protein. Seen here are 56,000 or so distinct CDR3 sequences, about 10% observed once, and the top ten hold roughly 6%. This TCR came from an adult who was a healthcare worker with PCR-confirmed SARS-CoV-2 infection or an uninfected control (not recorded which). The sample taken for sequencing was whole blood. The J gene is TRBJ2-7, the V gene TRBV29-1; D remains ambiguous. The CDR3 DNA reads TGCAGCGTTGGGACCTCCTACGAGCAGTACTTC. Translated, it gives CSVGTSYEQYF.